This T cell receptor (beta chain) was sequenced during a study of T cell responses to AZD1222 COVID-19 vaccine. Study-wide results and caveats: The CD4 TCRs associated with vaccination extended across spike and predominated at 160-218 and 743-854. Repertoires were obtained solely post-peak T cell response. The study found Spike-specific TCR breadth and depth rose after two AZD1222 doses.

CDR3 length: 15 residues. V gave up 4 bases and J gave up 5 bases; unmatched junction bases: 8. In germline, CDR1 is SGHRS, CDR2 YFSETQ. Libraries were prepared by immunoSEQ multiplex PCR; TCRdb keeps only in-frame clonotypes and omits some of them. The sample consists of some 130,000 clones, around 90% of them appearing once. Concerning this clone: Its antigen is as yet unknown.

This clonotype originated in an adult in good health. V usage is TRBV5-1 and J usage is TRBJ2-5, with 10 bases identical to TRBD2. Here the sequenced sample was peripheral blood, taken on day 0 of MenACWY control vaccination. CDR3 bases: TGCGCCAGCAGCCCCACTAGCGGGGTCTTGGAGACCCAGTACTTC. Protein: CASSPTSGVLETQYF.